The present TCR beta chain was sequenced within a study of T cell repertoires in cytomegalovirus infection. Study-wide context: TCR beta signatures that were public indicated CMV infection and matching HLA type.

The study's findings and limits: The study found HLA-C-restricted CMV-specific TCR beta clonotypes dominating the ex vivo response.

CDR3 length: 13 residues. V was clipped by 2 bases and J by 6 bases, with 8 bases between them. In germline, CDR1 is MNHEY, CDR2 SVGEGT. TCRdb reprocessed the reads with MiXCR, giving one entry per CDR3 protein. The table has almost 300,000 distinct CDR3 sequences, around 10% seen once. This clonotype has more than one count but fewer than ten. Its antigen is not known. This chain uses TRBV6-2 or TRBV6-3 with TRBJ2-1; D call uncertain. Sequencing was performed on PBMCs. The receptor was isolated from a human donor in good health (CMV status not recorded). Some clones in this sample may be carry-over from other donors' samples. CDR3 loop: CASSYGNGNEQFF. In DNA form, the CDR3 reads TGTGCCAGCAGTTACGGGAACGGCAATGAGCAGTTCTTC.